What follows are 16 T cell receptor beta chains derived from one specimen sequenced in a study of cytomegalovirus exposure and HLA in healthy donors. 13 Jbeta primers and 60 Vbeta primers were used for the PCR. Sequenced by immunoSEQ multiplex PCR; TCRdb stores in-frame clones only, minus some. Here the sample spans 170,000 or so clones, roughly three quarters being singletons. The sequencing input was PBMCs. The receptor set was obtained from a woman aged 45-65 years in good health and CMV-seropositive.

The rearrangement uses TRBV4-1 and TRBJ2-6; D ambiguous. The CDR3 is 16 amino acids. V dropped 0 bases and J dropped 0 bases, with 6 bases sitting between them. Germline assignment: CDR1 MGHRA and CDR2 YSYEKL. The CDR3 sequence: CASSQERSSGANVLTF. The CDR3 DNA is TGCGCCAGCAGCCAAGAACGGTCCTCTGGGGCCAACGTCCTGACTTTC.

The gene calls are TRBV6-4 and TRBJ2-3; D not certain. Germline CDR1 reads MRHNA; CDR2 reads SNTAGT. The CDR3 is made up of 14 amino acids. Between the trimmed V and J ends, which lost 9 bases and 1 base, there was a span of 14 bases. Here the CDR3 DNA reads TGTGCCAGTGCCGAGGCAGCCGGCACAGATACGCAGTATTTT. This gives the protein CASAEAAGTDTQYF.

This clone has just one count. The rearrangement joins TRBV5-4 to TRBJ1-1; 9 positions agree with TRBD1. The length of the CDR3 is 16 residues. CDR1 and CDR2 from the germline V gene are SGHNT and YYREEE (reference sequence). After removal of 4 bases from V and 4 bases from J, the junction contained 11 bases not matched to a gene. In nucleotides, the CDR3 is TGTGCCAGCAGCCCCGGGACAGGGACCCAGAGCACTGAAGCTTTCTTT. This sequence encodes CASSPGTGTQSTEAFF.

CDR3 region: CAISQRENTGELFF. CDR3 bases: TGTGCCATCAGTCAGCGGGAGAACACCGGGGAGCTGTTTTTT. The chain employs TRBV10-3 and TRBJ2-2, with TRBD2 matching 7 bases. V lost 5 bases and J lost 1; bases outside the gene matches: 1. Germline CDR1 ENHRY, CDR2 SYGVKD. The CDR3 consists of 14 residues.

This clone was seen only once. The V and J genes are TRBV28 and TRBJ2-1; 9 nucleotides match TRBD2. V dropped 1 base and J dropped 10; count of bases not matched to a gene: 8. This CDR3 region has 15 residues. The germline CDR1 and CDR2 sequences are MDHEN and SYDVKM. The CDR3 DNA follows: TGTGCCAGCAGTTTATCGCGGGAGGGACCCCCGGAGCAGTTCTTC. This translates into CASSLSREGPPEQFF.

The chain has TRBV6-1 and TRBJ2-5; TRBD1 agrees at 7 bases. Germline V gene sequence: CDR1 MNHNS, CDR2 SASEGT. The CDR3 has 14 amino acids. The V and J ends lost 1 base and 4 bases, in that order; junction bases with no gene match: 3. CDR3: CASSEGTGVETQYF. The CDR3 DNA reads as TGTGCCAGCAGTGAAGGGACAGGCGTAGAGACCCAGTACTTC.

J is TRBJ1-1 and V is TRBV6-5, with 9 positions matching TRBD1. V lost 4 bases and J lost 0; bases outside the gene matches: 3. CDR1 and CDR2 (germline): MNHEY, SVGAGI. The CDR3 runs 15 residues. CDR3: CASSWGQGLNTEAFF. The CDR3 region has the DNA TGTGCCAGCAGTTGGGGACAGGGTTTGAACACTGAAGCTTTCTTT.

This chain uses TRBV6-5 with TRBJ2-7; D possibly corresponds to TRBD1 (5 bases). V was trimmed by 0 bases and J by 3 bases, leaving 12 bases between them. In germline, CDR1 is MNHEY, CDR2 SVGAGI. The CDR3 is 15 residues long. The CDR3 sequence: CASSYSPQRGYEQYF. The CDR3 DNA reads as TGTGCCAGCAGTTACTCACCACAAAGGGGCTACGAGCAGTACTTC.

The chain combines TRBV18 with TRBJ1-6; a possible D gene is TRBD1 (6 bases). The V end was cut by 6 bases, the J end by 8 bases, with 14 bases between. The germline gives CDR1 KGHSH, CDR2 LQKENI. CDR3 length: 14 residues. In DNA form, the CDR3 reads TGTGCCAGCTCCCCCCGGGACAAGGATTCACCCCTCCACTTT. Protein product: CASSPRDKDSPLHF.

In its sample, this clone was seen once. CDR3: CAISEGGAGGGNTIYF. CDR3 nucleotides: TGTGCCATCAGTGAAGGAGGTGCGGGTGGTGGAAACACCATATATTTT. The V gene is TRBV10-3, the J gene TRBJ1-3, with D hard to call. The V and J ends lost 3 bases and 3 bases respectively, with 15 bases between them. The V gene's germline CDR1 is ENHRY and CDR2 SYGVKD. CDR3 length: 16 residues.

The J gene is TRBJ2-2, the V gene TRBV5-6; possible D gene TRBD2, 6 bases. This CDR3 is 16 amino acids long. Germline assignment: CDR1 SGHDT and CDR2 YYEEEE. V was pared by 4 bases and J by 6 bases, with 19 bases between. CDR3 sequence: CASSGGAGWIPGELFF. CDR3 coding DNA: TGTGCCAGCAGCGGAGGGGCAGGATGGATACCCGGGGAGCTGTTTTTT. The full variable domain, completed using reference TRBV5-6 and TRBJ2-2, is DAGVTQSPTHLIKTRGQQVTLRCSPKSGHDTVSWYQQALGQGPQFIFQYYEEEERQRGNFPDRFSGHQFPNYSSELNVNALLLGDSALYLCASSGGAGWIPGELFFGEGSRLTVL.

The chain recombines TRBV27 with TRBJ2-7; tentative D call: TRBD2 (6 bases). The ends were cut back, 3 bases at V and 2 bases at J, with 11 bases in the middle. Looked up from germline, CDR1 is MNHEY and CDR2 is SMNVEV (reference sequence). The CDR3 is 14 residues long. The CDR3, as DNA: TGTGCCAGCAGTTTGGCGGGGACCACCTACGAGCAGTACTTC. It is translated as CASSLAGTTYEQYF.

This chain joins TRBV7-6 and TRBJ2-3; TRBD2 matches at 11 bases. The CDR3 has 14 amino acids. Germline V gene data show CDR1 as SGHVS and CDR2 as FNYEAQ. J was trimmed by 7 bases and V by 8 bases; bases with no gene match: 8. The CDR3 loop is CASGGPSGGNTQYF. DNA for the CDR3: TGTGCCAGCGGGGGGCCTAGCGGGGGGAATACGCAGTATTTT. Supplemented by reference TRBV7-6 and TRBJ2-3, the full variable domain reads GAGVSQSPRYKVTKRGQDVALRCDPISGHVSLYWYRQALGQGPEFLTYFNYEAQQDKSGLPNDRFSAERPEGSISTLTIQRTEQRDSAMYRCASGGPSGGNTQYFGPGTRLTVL.

This clone was seen only once. The chain carries TRBV5-1 and TRBJ2-2, with 11 bases fitting TRBD1. V gave up 4 bases and J gave up 6 bases; unmatched junction bases: 2. CDR1 is SGHRS, CDR2 YFSETQ, per germline. This CDR3 is 14 amino acids long. In DNA form, the CDR3 reads TGCGCCAGCAGCCGGGACAGGGGGGCCGGGGAGCTGTTTTTT. Amino acids: CASSRDRGAGELFF.

The V call is TRBV7-9, the J call TRBJ2-5; tentatively, D is TRBD2 (6 bases). V dropped 5 bases and J dropped 4 bases, with 23 bases sitting between them. The CDR3 totals 17 residues. Germline V gives CDR1 SEHNR, CDR2 FQNEAQ (reference sequence). The CDR3 here is CASSLGGASSGGETQYF. For the CDR3, the DNA is TGTGCCAGCAGCCTCGGAGGGGCGTCGAGTGGTGGAGAGACCCAGTACTTC.

The genes are TRBV27 and TRBJ1-2; TRBD1 matches 10 bases. The CDR3 contains 15 residues. V was pared by 5 bases and J by 6 bases, with 9 bases of the junction left unmatched. Germline CDR1 and CDR2: MNHEY and SMNVEV (reference sequence). CDR3 sequence: CASSPRDRGFNGYTF. The CDR3 DNA follows: TGTGCCAGCAGTCCTAGGGACAGGGGATTTAATGGCTACACCTTC.